This TCR beta chain was captured in a study of T cell repertoires in ileal Crohn's disease. This clone was observed a handful of times. This table comes from immunoSEQ multiplex PCR, and its TCRdb copy is limited to in-frame clones, with some not included. The table shows fewer than 20,000 clones, with over 45% occurring only once. The trim removed 7 bases at V and 5 bases at J, leaving 6 bases unmatched. Germline V gene sequence: CDR1 SQVTM, CDR2 ANQGSEA. The CDR3 is 12 amino acids. This sequence originates from an adult with Crohn's disease. What was sequenced was ileal tissue. The genes are TRBV29-1 and TRBJ2-7; 9 bases match TRBD1. CDR3 DNA sequence: TGCAGCGCCGGCGGGACAGGGAACGAGCAGTACTTC. It codes for CSAGGTGNEQYF.